The rows below give T cell receptor beta chains drawn from one sample of a study of shared T cell receptors in the human thymus. Generated by immunoSEQ multiplex PCR, the TCRdb table keeps only in-frame clones and is missing some. The sample lists 700,000 to 750,000 clones, approximately 85% occurring once. These records were also assigned to another study, of human thymus T cells.

The specimen sequenced was thymocytes. These receptor sequences come from a girl under three years old with a congenital heart defect. Each CDR3 is given with its conserved first and last residue. Each record gives: V gene, J gene, CDR3 protein.

v_gene: TRBV6-4; j_gene: TRBJ1-5; CDR3aa: CASIFEGAGGQPQHF
v_gene: TRBV5-4; j_gene: TRBJ2-1; CDR3aa: CASSLYPPGQGENNEQFF
v_gene: TRBV7-2; j_gene: TRBJ1-1; CDR3aa: CASSSKGGNTEAFF
v_gene: TRBV2; j_gene: TRBJ2-7; CDR3aa: CASNRPAGRSYEQYF
v_gene: TRBV5-1; j_gene: TRBJ2-1; CDR3aa: CASSRDRAYNEQFF
v_gene: TRBV5-5; j_gene: TRBJ1-5; CDR3aa: CASSLRDSTNQPQHF
v_gene: TRBV28; j_gene: TRBJ2-2; CDR3aa: CASRDRVRNTGELFF
v_gene: TRBV5-6; j_gene: TRBJ2-7; CDR3aa: CASSLELGEVQQYF
v_gene: TRBV27; j_gene: TRBJ2-4; CDR3aa: CASSPKGTSGRAKNIQYF
v_gene: TRBV28; j_gene: TRBJ2-7; CDR3aa: CASSFTTSSRYEQYF
v_gene: TRBV2; j_gene: TRBJ1-2; CDR3aa: CASSEAINAGASTF
v_gene: TRBV5-1; j_gene: TRBJ1-1; CDR3aa: CASSFRRENTEAFF
v_gene: TRBV6-5; j_gene: TRBJ1-2; CDR3aa: CASTSGSNYGYTF
v_gene: TRBV7-9; j_gene: TRBJ1-5; CDR3aa: CASSLETRGPQHF
v_gene: TRBV5-1; j_gene: TRBJ1-5; CDR3aa: CASSAGLGQPQHF
v_gene: TRBV9; j_gene: TRBJ2-1; CDR3aa: CASSVVGWDSHYNEQFF
v_gene: TRBV7-6; j_gene: TRBJ1-2; CDR3aa: CASSFPNQTDGYTF
v_gene: TRBV27; j_gene: TRBJ1-3; CDR3aa: CASSPHRGMGNTIYF
v_gene: TRBV5-1; j_gene: TRBJ1-1; CDR3aa: CASSRSPTDWNTEAFF
v_gene: TRBV21-1; j_gene: TRBJ1-5; CDR3aa: CASKSARGINQPQHF
v_gene: TRBV5-1; j_gene: TRBJ2-3; CDR3aa: CASSPTDRNTDTQYF
v_gene: TRBV5-1; j_gene: TRBJ2-3; CDR3aa: CASSLERGPDTQYF
v_gene: TRBV4-3; j_gene: TRBJ1-4; CDR3aa: CASSPQGATNEKLFF
v_gene: TRBV4-1; j_gene: TRBJ2-6; CDR3aa: CASRQEGGPLRSGANVLTF
v_gene: TRBV19; j_gene: TRBJ1-2; CDR3aa: CASSVSFDRLLDWYGYTF
v_gene: TRBV14; j_gene: TRBJ1-1; CDR3aa: CASSPGGRFLNYLNTEAFF
v_gene: TRBV13; j_gene: TRBJ2-7; CDR3aa: CASSLAPAREQYF